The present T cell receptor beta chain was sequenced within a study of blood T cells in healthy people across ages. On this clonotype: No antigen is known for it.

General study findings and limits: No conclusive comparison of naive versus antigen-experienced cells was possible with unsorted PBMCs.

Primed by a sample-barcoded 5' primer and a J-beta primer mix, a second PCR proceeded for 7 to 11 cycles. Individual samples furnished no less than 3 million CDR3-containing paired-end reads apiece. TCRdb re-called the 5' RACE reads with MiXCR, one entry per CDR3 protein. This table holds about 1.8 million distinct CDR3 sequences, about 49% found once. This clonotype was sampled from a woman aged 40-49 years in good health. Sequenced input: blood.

The DNA of the CDR3 is TGTGCCAGCAGTTTCCGACAGATTACCTACAATGAGCAGTTCTTC. Translated: CASSFRQITYNEQFF. The chain combines TRBV28 with TRBJ2-1; TRBD1 is a possible D gene (5 bases). The CDR3 consists of 15 residues. Germline values: CDR1 MDHEN, CDR2 SYDVKM. The V end lost 3 bases, the J end lost 2 bases, and 11 bases lay between the germline ends.